This is a list of T cell receptor beta chains from one sample in a study of monozygotic twins with cystic fibrosis. This table comes from immunoSEQ multiplex PCR, and its TCRdb copy is limited to in-frame clones, with some not included. Among some 10,000 clones listed, 99% to 99.4% were seen once. Input material: blood. The receptors were sampled from a man in his late teens or twenties with cystic fibrosis. The CDR3 runs from the conserved cysteine through the conserved F or W. Fields, in order: J gene, D gene, V gene, clone size, CDR3 protein, CDR3 DNA. D genes are given only for firm matches. The listing skips clone size in some rows; elsewhere it reads once, few, many or a size class.

TRBJ2-5 TRBD2 TRBV15 - CATSWGGVETQYF TGTGCCACCAGCTGGGGGGGGGTAGAGACCCAGTACTTC
TRBJ2-7 - TRBV11-2 - CASSIAAVVYEQYF TGTGCCAGCAGTATCGCAGCCGTGGTCTACGAGCAGTACTTC
TRBJ1-3 - TRBV6-6 - CASSYGGNTIYF TGTGCCAGCAGTTATGGCGGAAACACCATATATTTT
TRBJ2-2 - TRBV5-1 - CASSLDGVNTGELFF TGCGCCAGCAGCTTGGACGGGGTAAACACCGGGGAGCTGTTTTTT
TRBJ2-1 TRBD2 TRBV11-3 - CASSSRRGAFDEQFF TGTGCCAGCAGCTCCCGGCGGGGGGCATTCGATGAGCAGTTCTTC
TRBJ2-7 TRBD2 TRBV4-3 once CASSPGGSGGGYEQYF TGCGCCAGCAGCCCGGGTGGTAGCGGGGGGGGCTACGAGCAGTACTTC
TRBJ1-6 - TRBV28 - CASSLPDGFLNSPLHF TGTGCCAGCAGTTTACCGGACGGCTTTCTAAATTCACCCCTCCACTTT
TRBJ2-1 TRBD1 TRBV9 - CASSVVGTGKNNEQFF TGTGCCAGCAGCGTCGTGGGGACAGGGAAGAACAATGAGCAGTTCTTC
TRBJ2-1 - TRBV5-6 - CASSFRGSGDDNEQFF TGTGCCAGCAGCTTCCGGGGGTCCGGGGACGACAATGAGCAGTTCTTC
TRBJ2-2 - TRBV6-4 - CASSEGNTGELFF TGTGCCAGCAGTGAAGGGAACACCGGGGAGCTGTTTTTT
TRBJ1-5 - TRBV27 - CASSLRGAANQPQHF TGTGCCAGCAGTTTACGGGGGGCCGCCAATCAGCCCCAGCATTTT
TRBJ2-3 - TRBV7-2 - CASSLELQDTQYF TGTGCCAGCAGCTTAGAGTTGCAAGATACGCAGTATTTT
TRBJ1-2 - TRBV18 - CASSPVQGVHGYTF TGTGCCAGCTCACCCGTACAGGGAGTTCATGGCTACACCTTC
TRBJ1-1 - TRBV30 - CAWTIPRVEAFF TGTGCCTGGACCATTCCCCGGGTTGAAGCTTTCTTT
TRBJ1-2 TRBD1 TRBV6-6 - CASNRQGQGYGYTF TGTGCCAGCAATCGACAGGGTCAGGGCTATGGCTACACCTTC
TRBJ1-1 - TRBV5-6 - CASSLTDYTEAFF TGTGCCAGCAGCTTGACGGACTACACTGAAGCTTTCTTT
TRBJ2-2 TRBD1 TRBV6-9 - CASSYFVGTVPGELFF TGTGCCAGCAGTTATTTTGTTGGGACAGTGCCCGGGGAGCTGTTTTTT
TRBJ2-4 TRBD2 TRBV15 - CATAGDVDKNIQYF TGTGCCACCGCGGGAGACGTAGACAAAAACATTCAGTACTTC
TRBJ2-2 - TRBV5-1 - CASSLDKGRATGELFF TGCGCCAGCAGCTTGGATAAGGGCAGGGCCACCGGGGAGCTGTTTTTT
TRBJ2-2 - TRBV4-1 - CASSKGFGPNTGELFF TGCGCCAGCAGCAAGGGGTTTGGTCCGAACACCGGGGAGCTGTTTTTT
TRBJ2-7 TRBD1 TRBV30 - CAWSVWDSPYEQYF TGTGCCTGGAGTGTGTGGGACAGCCCCTACGAGCAGTACTTC
TRBJ1-1 - TRBV12-5 once CATSLELNTEAFF TGTGCTACCTCTTTAGAGTTGAACACTGAAGCTTTCTTT
TRBJ1-5 TRBD1 TRBV6-1 - CASGTGGFNQPQHF TGTGCCAGCGGGACAGGGGGCTTCAATCAGCCCCAGCATTTT
TRBJ2-1 - TRBV9 - CASSGLISSYNEQFF TGTGCCAGCAGCGGACTTATCAGCTCCTACAATGAGCAGTTCTTC
TRBJ2-4 - TRBV10-3 - CAISEVGENIQYF TGTGCCATCAGTGAGGTAGGGGAAAACATTCAGTACTTC
TRBJ2-7 TRBD1 TRBV4-3 - CASSQDPGTARGEQYF TGCGCCAGCAGCCAAGACCCCGGGACAGCTCGGGGCGAGCAGTACTTC
TRBJ1-2 TRBD1 TRBV5-1 - CASSPGQGAFEYGYTF TGCGCCAGCAGCCCCGGACAGGGGGCATTTGAGTATGGCTACACCTTC
TRBJ1-5 - TRBV4-3 - CASSQGGGSNQPQHF TGCGCCAGCAGCCAGGGGGGGGGTAGCAATCAGCCCCAGCATTTT
TRBJ2-2 TRBD2 TRBV19 - CASSTRGQRENTGELFF TGTGCCAGTAGTACCCGGGGCCAGCGGGAAAACACCGGGGAGCTGTTTTTT
TRBJ1-3 - TRBV7-2 - CASSSTISSGNTIYF TGTGCCAGCAGCTCTACCATTAGCTCTGGAAACACCATATATTTT
TRBJ1-1 - TRBV4-1 - CASSQGPGRTEAFF TGCGCCAGCAGCCAAGGACCGGGAAGGACTGAAGCTTTCTTT
TRBJ2-5 TRBD2 TRBV9 - CASSVAGGPPETQYF TGTGCCAGCAGCGTAGCGGGGGGGCCCCCAGAGACCCAGTACTTC
TRBJ2-1 - TRBV5-4 - CASSSLTDSYNEQFF TGTGCCAGCAGCTCACTGACAGACAGCTACAATGAGCAGTTCTTC
TRBJ1-2 - TRBV30 - CAWSSYNQANYGYTF TGTGCCTGGAGTTCTTATAACCAAGCTAACTATGGCTACACCTTC
TRBJ2-7 TRBD1 TRBV6-5 - CASSFSGQGAYEQYF TGTGCCAGCAGTTTTTCGGGACAGGGGGCGTACGAGCAGTACTTC